This is a list of T cell receptor beta chains from one sample in a study of blood T cells in healthy people across ages. In TCRdb, the 5' RACE reads were re-called with MiXCR into one record per CDR3 protein. The sample has under 2 million distinct CDR3 sequences; almost 35% are singletons. Sequencing was carried out using blood. These TCRs come from a woman aged 25 to 39 in good health. CDR3s include the opening cysteine and the closing phenylalanine or tryptophan. Each record gives: CDR3 protein, CDR3 DNA, clone size, J gene, V gene, D gene. The D gene is left open where the match is weak. A row's size may be missing; if present it is once, few, many or a size class.

CDR3: CSARDAGGLDTQYF
DNA: TGCAGTGCTAGAGATGCAGGGGGCCTGGATACGCAGTATTTT
size: few
J: TRBJ2-3
V: TRBV20-1
D: TRBD1

CDR3: CASSLLAGGNTEAFF
DNA: TGTGCCAGCAGTCTGCTTGCAGGGGGGAACACTGAAGCTTTCTTT
size: .
J: TRBJ1-1
V: TRBV5-1
D: TRBD1

CDR3: CASSLDRNSPLHF
DNA: TGTGCCAGCAGCCTCGACAGGAATTCACCCCTCCACTTT
size: few
J: TRBJ1-6
V: TRBV7-9
D: .

CDR3: CASSYYGREETQYF
DNA: TGTGCCAGCAGTTACTACGGACGGGAGGAGACCCAGTACTTC
size: .
J: TRBJ2-5
V: TRBV6-5
D: .

CDR3: CASRFTGGDTQYF
DNA: TGTGCCAGCAGATTTACGGGGGGTGATACGCAGTATTTT
size: once
J: TRBJ2-3
V: TRBV7-2
D: TRBD2

CDR3: CASSLANWQGYGYTF
DNA: TGCGCCAGCAGCTTGGCCAACTGGCAGGGGTATGGCTACACCTTC
size: .
J: TRBJ1-2
V: TRBV5-1
D: .

CDR3: CASSLRGQGIEETQYF
DNA: TGCGCCAGCAGCTTAAGGGGACAGGGGATAGAGGAGACCCAGTACTTC
size: .
J: TRBJ2-5
V: TRBV5-1
D: TRBD1

CDR3: CASSWDREGGYTF
DNA: TGTGCCAGCAGCTGGGACAGGGAAGGTGGCTACACCTTC
size: .
J: TRBJ1-2
V: TRBV7-3
D: TRBD1

CDR3: CASSLRVVGGSEQYF
DNA: TGTGCCAGCAGTTTAAGGGTGGTGGGGGGCAGCGAGCAGTACTTC
size: few
J: TRBJ2-7
V: TRBV27
D: .

CDR3: CASSDVSYNEQFF
DNA: TGTGCCAGCAGTGATGTCAGCTACAATGAGCAGTTCTTC
size: many
J: TRBJ2-1
V: TRBV6-1
D: .

CDR3: CASSSWGPEETQYF
DNA: TGTGCCAGCAGTTCCTGGGGCCCGGAAGAGACCCAGTACTTC
size: .
J: TRBJ2-5
V: TRBV6-5
D: .

CDR3: CSASRSAGGADTQYF
DNA: TGCAGTGCTAGTAGGTCGGCAGGGGGAGCAGATACGCAGTATTTT
size: few
J: TRBJ2-3
V: TRBV20-1
D: TRBD1

CDR3: CASRREWGVRKETQYF
DNA: TGTGCCAGCAGGAGAGAATGGGGGGTCAGAAAAGAGACCCAGTACTTC
size: .
J: TRBJ2-5
V: TRBV2
D: .

CDR3: CASKQTGSTDTQYF
DNA: TGTGCCAGCAAACAGACAGGAAGCACAGATACGCAGTATTTT
size: few
J: TRBJ2-3
V: TRBV2
D: .

CDR3: CASTQQGAQQPQHF
DNA: TGTGCCAGCACTCAGCAGGGGGCTCAGCAGCCCCAGCATTTT
size: .
J: TRBJ1-5
V: TRBV2
D: TRBD1

CDR3: CSVRRGLGDTQYF
DNA: TGCAGCGTTCGGCGGGGGTTAGGGGATACGCAGTATTTT
size: many
J: TRBJ2-3
V: TRBV29-1
D: TRBD2

CDR3: CSARWAGEETQYF
DNA: TGCAGTGCTAGATGGGCGGGAGAAGAGACCCAGTACTTC
size: few
J: TRBJ2-5
V: TRBV20-1
D: TRBD2

CDR3: CASSQALAGGFTYNEQFF
DNA: TGTGCCAGCAGCCAAGCACTAGCGGGAGGGTTTACCTACAATGAGCAGTTCTTC
size: .
J: TRBJ2-1
V: TRBV3-1
D: TRBD2

CDR3: CVSTDRGEQYF
DNA: TGCGTCAGCACCGACAGAGGGGAGCAGTACTTC
size: .
J: TRBJ2-7
V: TRBV5-1
D: .

CDR3: CSALAGGLYNEQFF
DNA: TGCAGTGCGTTAGCGGGAGGGCTCTACAATGAGCAGTTCTTC
size: .
J: TRBJ2-1
V: TRBV20-1
D: TRBD2

CDR3: CASSLGLAGGVQYF
DNA: TGTGCCAGCAGCTTAGGACTAGCGGGGGGTGTGCAGTACTTC
size: .
J: TRBJ2-5
V: TRBV7-9
D: TRBD2

CDR3: CASSFTGQGGYEQYF
DNA: TGTGCCAGCAGTTTTACCGGACAGGGGGGTTACGAGCAGTACTTC
size: .
J: TRBJ2-7
V: TRBV27
D: TRBD1

CDR3: CASSSKAGSTEAFF
DNA: TGTGCCAGCAGCTCAAAAGCGGGCAGCACTGAAGCTTTCTTT
size: few
J: TRBJ1-1
V: TRBV14
D: .

CDR3: CASSDDSYEQYF
DNA: TGTGCCAGCAGTGATGACTCTTACGAGCAGTACTTC
size: .
J: TRBJ2-7
V: TRBV25-1
D: .

CDR3: CASSLNGGAGNEQFF
DNA: TGCGCCAGCAGCTTGAACGGGGGGGCAGGCAATGAGCAGTTCTTC
size: few
J: TRBJ2-1
V: TRBV5-1
D: TRBD2

CDR3: CASSFNSGTGGLVETQYF
DNA: TGTGCCAGCAGTTTCAACTCGGGGACAGGGGGCTTGGTAGAGACCCAGTACTTC
size: few
J: TRBJ2-5
V: TRBV27
D: TRBD1

CDR3: CASSYEAQTQYF
DNA: TGTGCCAGCAGCTATGAAGCGCAGACCCAGTACTTC
size: .
J: TRBJ2-5
V: TRBV7-9
D: .

CDR3: CASSVALQGSYNEQFF
DNA: TGTGCCAGCAGCGTAGCCCTCCAGGGGTCCTACAATGAGCAGTTCTTC
size: many
J: TRBJ2-1
V: TRBV9
D: .

CDR3: CSARDQLLPDSPLHF
DNA: TGCAGTGCTAGAGATCAGCTTTTGCCGGATTCACCCCTCCACTTT
size: many
J: TRBJ1-6
V: TRBV20-1
D: .

CDR3: CASSKAPRSPLHF
DNA: TGTGCCAGCAGCAAAGCCCCACGATCACCCCTCCACTTT
size: .
J: TRBJ1-6
V: TRBV21-1
D: .

CDR3: CHGSATDTQYF
DNA: TGCCACGGTAGCGCCACAGATACGCAGTATTTT
size: many
J: TRBJ2-3
V: TRBV29-1
D: .

CDR3: CASSSTTGEAFF
DNA: TGTGCCAGCAGCTCCACGACAGGAGAAGCTTTCTTT
size: .
J: TRBJ1-1
V: TRBV7-3
D: .

CDR3: CSAKDPMIQYF
DNA: TGCAGTGCTAAGGATCCCATGATTCAGTACTTC
size: .
J: TRBJ2-4
V: TRBV20-1
D: .

CDR3: CASSATGLAGIYEQYF
DNA: TGTGCCAGCAGCGCAACGGGACTAGCGGGGATCTACGAGCAGTACTTC
size: .
J: TRBJ2-7
V: TRBV7-8
D: TRBD2

CDR3: CASSFSDANGQYF
DNA: TGTGCCAGCAGCTTTAGTGATGCTAATGGGCAGTACTTC
size: .
J: TRBJ2-7
V: TRBV7-2
D: .

CDR3: CASRVRDSPDTEAFF
DNA: TGTGCCAGCAGGGTCAGGGACAGCCCGGACACTGAAGCTTTCTTT
size: .
J: TRBJ1-1
V: TRBV7-6
D: TRBD1

CDR3: CASSRTSGIEQFF
DNA: TGCGCCAGCAGCAGGACTAGTGGGATTGAACAGTTCTTC
size: .
J: TRBJ2-1
V: TRBV5-1
D: TRBD2

CDR3: CASSQGDGPTNYGYTF
DNA: TGCGCCAGCAGCCAAGGAGATGGACCTACTAACTATGGCTACACCTTC
size: few
J: TRBJ1-2
V: TRBV4-1
D: .

CDR3: CASRSGLEGTEAFF
DNA: TGTGCCAGCAGGTCTGGGTTAGAGGGCACTGAAGCTTTCTTT
size: .
J: TRBJ1-1
V: TRBV27
D: .

CDR3: CASRPPGVNYGYTF
DNA: TGTGCCAGCCGTCCGCCAGGGGTAAACTATGGCTACACCTTC
size: few
J: TRBJ1-2
V: TRBV25-1
D: .

CDR3: CATSREGRQSYEQYF
DNA: TGTGCCACCAGCAGAGAGGGGAGACAGTCCTACGAGCAGTACTTC
size: once
J: TRBJ2-7
V: TRBV15
D: .

CDR3: CSASYGTIFLETQYF
DNA: TGCAGTGCTAGTTATGGGACAATTTTTTTGGAGACCCAGTACTTC
size: few
J: TRBJ2-5
V: TRBV20-1
D: .

CDR3: CASSYLAEGSTDTQYF
DNA: TGTGCCAGCAGTTACCTAGCGGAAGGTAGCACAGATACGCAGTATTTT
size: .
J: TRBJ2-3
V: TRBV6-2/TRBV6-3
D: TRBD2

CDR3: CSVLTGTSYEQYF
DNA: TGCAGCGTACTAACCGGGACTTCCTACGAGCAGTACTTC
size: many
J: TRBJ2-7
V: TRBV29-1
D: .

CDR3: CASSSQPREKLFF
DNA: TGTGCCAGCAGTTCGCAACCACGGGAAAAACTGTTTTTT
size: .
J: TRBJ1-4
V: TRBV7-6
D: .

CDR3: CASSLSNAGTGARDQYF
DNA: TGTGCCAGCAGTTTATCAAACGCCGGGACGGGGGCCCGGGACCAGTACTTC
size: .
J: TRBJ2-5
V: TRBV27
D: .

CDR3: CASSSTLSSYNEQFF
DNA: TGTGCCAGCAGCTCCACTCTGAGCTCCTACAATGAGCAGTTCTTC
size: many
J: TRBJ2-1
V: TRBV7-9
D: .

CDR3: CASSYERRDTQYF
DNA: TGTGCCAGCAGTTACGAAAGACGGGATACGCAGTATTTT
size: few
J: TRBJ2-3
V: TRBV7-2
D: .

CDR3: CASSPWEGEYEQYF
DNA: TGTGCCAGCAGCCCATGGGAGGGGGAATACGAGCAGTACTTC
size: .
J: TRBJ2-7
V: TRBV7-9
D: .

CDR3: CSARRGTGSGNQPQHF
DNA: TGCAGTGCTAGAAGGGGGACAGGGTCGGGCAATCAGCCCCAGCATTTT
size: few
J: TRBJ1-5
V: TRBV20-1
D: TRBD1

CDR3: CASSYGRANVLTF
DNA: TGTGCCAGCAGTTATGGTCGGGCCAACGTCCTGACTTTC
size: .
J: TRBJ2-6
V: TRBV27
D: .